The sequence of this T cell receptor (beta chain) was determined in a study of T cell repertoires in cytomegalovirus infection (dated by TCRdb to about 2019). Background for the entire study: Donor HLA type was relevant to the analysis, as public TCR beta signatures indicated carriage of CMV infection together with the matching HLA type. On the study overall, not on this receptor specifically: In both this cohort and an independent 352-donor cohort, the cumulative frequency of public TCR beta family members distinguished carriers of CMV infection plus the relevant HLA type. The ex vivo response was dominated by HLA-C-restricted CMV-specific TCR beta clonotypes, which also provided the single most frequent clonotype in two of eight donors.

The sequencing machine was an Illumina HiSeq 1500. The public reads were run again by TCRdb, first through fastp at Q25 and then through MiXCR, and only productive beta chains were kept. Under each unique CDR3 protein, matching rows form one entry showing the most common genes and DNA. The sample data list roughly 310,000 distinct CDR3 sequences, and about 17% of these were observed just once. Clones ranked in the top ten supply about 12% of the sample. Including the terminal cysteine and phenylalanine, the CDR3 comprises 16 residues. Only the CDR3 portion is preserved as DNA: 48 bases, with reading frame beginning at the first base. V is cut by 3 bases and J by 5 bases, and the space between the germline ends is 19 bases. CDR1 LGHDT and CDR2 YNNKEL were looked up in the germline V gene (reference sequence). This clonotype turned up a few times. Its specific antigen is unknown. No base quality information exists; no much larger clone differs at one position.

The sequence came from a human donor in good health (CMV status not recorded). Some clones in this sample may be carry-over from other donors' samples. The specimen was PBMCs. The V gene is TRBV3-1 and the J gene is TRBJ2-5; tentative D gene TRBD1, with 5 bases matching. The DNA reads TGTGCCAGCAGCCAGGGGCAGGGCGTAAAGCACGAGACCCAGTACTTC. It translates as CASSQGQGVKHETQYF.